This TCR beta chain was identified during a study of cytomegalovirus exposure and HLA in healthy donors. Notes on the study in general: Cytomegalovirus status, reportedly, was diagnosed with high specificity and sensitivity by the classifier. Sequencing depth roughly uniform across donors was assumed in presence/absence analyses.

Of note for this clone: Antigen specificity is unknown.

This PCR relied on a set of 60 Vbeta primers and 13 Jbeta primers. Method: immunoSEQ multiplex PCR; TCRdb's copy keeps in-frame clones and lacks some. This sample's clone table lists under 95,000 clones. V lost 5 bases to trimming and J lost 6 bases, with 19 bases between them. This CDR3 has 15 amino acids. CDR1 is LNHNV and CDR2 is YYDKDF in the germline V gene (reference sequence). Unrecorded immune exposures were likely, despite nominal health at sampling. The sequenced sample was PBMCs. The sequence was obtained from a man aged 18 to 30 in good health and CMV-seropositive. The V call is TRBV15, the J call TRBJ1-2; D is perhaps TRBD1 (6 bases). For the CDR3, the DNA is TGTGCCACCAGCCCCCCCTTGAACAGGGTGAATGGCTACACCTTC. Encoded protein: CATSPPLNRVNGYTF.